The clone carrying this TCR beta chain was detected a few times. Its specificity is unknown. This sample is drawn from a study of T-cell memory formation after mild COVID-19. Whole-study results and caveats: Cross-reactive memory apparently joined, as some responding clones appeared in pre-infection memory. The CD4+ clones that contracted clustered mainly within CM and EM, and the CD8+ clones concentrated in EMRA.

TCRdb re-derived calls from the 5' RACE reads in MiXCR, one entry per CDR3 protein. The sample has some 320,000 distinct CDR3 sequences, 13% to 15% seen once. CDR1 and CDR2 (germline): MDHEN, SYDVKM. The junction had 5 bases not matched to a gene; V was cut back by 6 bases and J by 4 bases. This CDR3 spans 13 amino acids. The sequence was collected from a young man who had mild COVID-19 (a few samples of this study predate the infection). Cell type and time point are not known. Sequencing input: PBMCs or a T cell subset sorted from them (not recorded which). The chain links TRBV28 to TRBJ1-1; TRBD1 matches 7 bases. CDR3 sequence reads: CASRPGGRTEAFF. The CDR3 DNA reads as TGTGCCAGCAGACCAGGGGGGCGCACTGAAGCTTTCTTT.